Listed below are T cell receptor beta chains from one sample, sequenced in a study of tumor and adjacent non-tumor tissue in lung cancer. One entry per CDR3 protein results from TCRdb running MiXCR on the multiplex PCR reads. There are approximately 90,000 distinct CDR3 sequences in the sample; around three quarters occur only once, and about a fifth lies in the top ten. The sample was distant non-tumor lung tissue. The receptors stem from a woman in her 50s with non-small cell lung cancer. Both conserved end residues are part of each CDR3. Each record gives: J gene, clone size, V gene, D gene, CDR3 protein, CDR3 DNA. D genes are given only for firm matches. Clone size is not always given. Where it is, it says once, few, many or a class for expanded clones.

TRBJ2-1	NA	TRBV29-1	NA	CSADGRGGVEQFF	TGCAGTGCAGACGGGAGAGGGGGCGTTGAGCAGTTCTTC
TRBJ2-6	NA	TRBV10-3	NA	CAISESDSGTNVLTF	TGTGCCATCAGCGAATCGGACTCTGGGACCAACGTCCTGACTTTC
TRBJ2-1	NA	TRBV12-3/TRBV12-4	TRBD2	CASSLLASGHIVQFF	TGTGCCAGCAGTTTGCTGGCTAGCGGGCACATTGTGCAGTTCTTC
TRBJ1-2	NA	TRBV6-6	NA	CVSSYDGSPYPYGYTF	TGTGTCAGCAGTTACGACGGCAGCCCGTACCCTTATGGCTACACCTTC
TRBJ2-1	many	TRBV28	NA	CASSLGVSYNEQFF	TGTGCCAGCAGTTTAGGGGTTTCCTACAATGAGCAGTTCTTC
TRBJ2-3	NA	TRBV6-5	NA	CASCLAGTDTQYF	TGTGCCAGCTGTTTGGCGGGGACAGATACGCAGTATTTT
TRBJ2-1	NA	TRBV4-1	NA	CASSQDRQERPYNEQLF	TGCGCCAGCAGCCAAGATCGTCAGGAGAGGCCCTACAATGAGCAGTTGTTC
TRBJ2-2	once	TRBV12-3/TRBV12-4	TRBD2	CASSFRDRTSGIIPTGGLFF	TGTGCCAGCAGTTTTAGGGACAGGACTAGCGGGATAATTCCCACCGGGGGGCTGTTTTTT
TRBJ2-7	NA	TRBV6-1	NA	CASSEGRFYDQYF	TGTGCCAGCAGCGAAGGAAGGTTCTACGATCAGTACTTC
TRBJ2-3	NA	TRBV6-5	NA	CASSYSTRDSPRITNTQYF	TGTGCCAGCAGTTACTCCACCAGGGACTCCCCCCGAATCACAAATACGCAGTATTTT
TRBJ2-5	NA	TRBV25-1	NA	CASSGTGGGAETQYF	TGTGCCAGCAGCGGGACTGGCGGGGGCGCCGAGACCCAGTACTTC
TRBJ2-7	NA	TRBV6-5	TRBD2	CGTLGTSSGEQYF	TGTGGTACTTTAGGGACTAGTAGTGGCGAACAGTACTTC
TRBJ2-5	few	TRBV10-3	TRBD2	CVIGTSVLQEAQYF	TGTGTCATCGGGACTAGTGTGTTACAAGAGGCCCAGTACTTC
TRBJ1-2	many	TRBV5-1	TRBD1	CASRRDRGVYGYTF	TGCGCCAGCAGGCGGGACAGAGGGGTGTATGGCTACACCTTC
TRBJ1-5	many	TRBV11-2	NA	CAGRLSGGIDQPQHF	TGTGCCGGCAGGCTCTCCGGGGGAATTGATCAGCCCCAGCATTTT
TRBJ2-1	NA	TRBV11-3	NA	CASSLGNYNEQFF	TGTGCCAGCAGCTTAGGCAATTACAATGAGCAGTTCTTC
TRBJ1-2	NA	TRBV12-3/TRBV12-4	NA	CASGLMDLTEGYAF	TGTGCCAGCGGCCTCATGGACCTCACGGAAGGCTACGCCTTC
TRBJ2-1	once	TRBV4-1	NA	CASSPYRGRSNELFF	TGCGCCAGCAGCCCCTACCGGGGGCGCTCCAATGAGCTGTTCTTC
TRBJ2-3	NA	TRBV11-2	NA	CASGPVGYPLPDTQYF	TGTGCCAGCGGCCCAGTGGGTTACCCGCTTCCAGATACGCAATATTTT
TRBJ1-1	NA	TRBV10-2	NA	CASLGQNSEAFF	TGCGCCAGCTTAGGACAGAACAGTGAGGCTTTCTTT
TRBJ1-3	NA	TRBV7-8	NA	CASSSQPIRQATVNTIYF	TGTGCCAGCAGTTCACAGCCGATTCGACAGGCTACTGTAAACACCATATATTTT
TRBJ2-7	NA	TRBV6-2/TRBV6-3	NA	CASSYSPYSYEQYF	TGTGCCAGCAGTTACTCCCCTTATTCCTACGAGCAGTACTTC
TRBJ1-1	large	TRBV11-1	NA	CASSLDSNTEAFF	TGTGCCAGCAGCTTGGACAGCAACACTGAAGCTTTCTTT
TRBJ1-1	once	TRBV6-2/TRBV6-3	NA	CASTSAGGFMNTGAFF	TGTGCCAGCACCTCTGCAGGTGGATTCATGAACACTGGAGCTTTCTTT
TRBJ2-7	NA	TRBV20-1	NA	CNAIADLDRLGYEQYF	TGCAATGCTATTGCTGACCTAGACAGGCTCGGCTACGAGCAGTACTTC
TRBJ1-4	NA	TRBV6-5	NA	CASSYSCGGGEILFF	TGTGCCAGCAGTTACTCGTGCGGCGGTGGAGAAATACTGTTTTTT
TRBJ2-7	once	TRBV20-1	TRBD2	CSARVGVAGGYEQYF	TGCAGTGCTAGAGTGGGAGTAGCGGGAGGCTACGAGCAGTACTTC
TRBJ1-1	few	TRBV10-1	TRBD1	CASSPDRGAEVFF	TGCGCCAGTAGCCCCGACAGGGGCGCTGAAGTTTTCTTT
TRBJ2-3	NA	TRBV28	TRBD2	CASNSPPGGGPSDMQYF	TGTGCTAGCAATTCCCCTCCCGGGGGAGGGCCCTCAGATATGCAGTATTTT
TRBJ2-7	NA	TRBV11-2	NA	CASSLTDTAYEQCF	TGTGCTAGCAGCCTGACAGACACTGCCTACGAGCAGTGCTTC
TRBJ2-7	NA	TRBV4-2	TRBD2	CTSNQESGGRAVQYF	TGTACCAGCAACCAAGAGTCCGGCGGGAGGGCCGTGCAGTACTTC
TRBJ2-2	many	TRBV12-3/TRBV12-4	TRBD1	CASNTGTGATNTGELFF	TGTGCCAGCAATACCGGGACAGGGGCAACCAACACCGGGGAGCTGTTTTTT
TRBJ2-3	NA	TRBV6-6	NA	CASTEDNTTDTQCF	TGTGCCAGTACCGAAGACAATACGACAGATACGCAGTGTTTT
TRBJ2-1	NA	TRBV6-1	NA	CACSEAWGRHEQFF	TGTGCCTGCAGTGAAGCGTGGGGAAGGCATGAGCAGTTCTTC
TRBJ2-7	NA	TRBV5-6	NA	CDSSLGPIGTYKQYF	TGTGACAGCAGCTTGGGCCCTATCGGGACCTACAAGCAGTACTTC
TRBJ2-1	NA	TRBV6-5	TRBD2	CASSRFSGDRVEQFF	TGTGCCAGCAGTAGATTTAGCGGGGACCGCGTGGAGCAGTTCTTC
TRBJ2-3	medium-sized	TRBV4-1	TRBD1	CASSQSGQGTDTQYF	TGCGCCAGCAGCCAATCGGGACAGGGCACAGATACGCAGTATTTT
TRBJ2-5	NA	TRBV4-2	NA	CGSSLFTGTAQVTQYF	TGTGGCAGCAGCCTATTCACCGGGACGGCCCAAGTGACCCAGTACTTC
TRBJ2-1	NA	TRBV24-1	NA	CAASDSGFRSSYNEQFF	TGTGCCGCCAGTGATTCGGGATTCCGAAGCTCTTACAATGAGCAGTTCTTC
TRBJ2-1	NA	TRBV6-5	NA	CANSYDGGHEQFF	TGTGCCAACAGTTACGATGGGGGCCATGAGCAGTTCTTC
TRBJ2-1	NA	TRBV5-5	NA	CASSQNSSAWEQFF	TGTGCCAGCAGCCAGAACTCTTCCGCATGGGAGCAGTTCTTC
TRBJ2-7	NA	TRBV7-9	TRBD1	CASSHRDRPYEQYF	TGTGCCAGCAGCCACCGGGACAGGCCCTACGAACAGTACTTC
TRBJ2-2	NA	TRBV6-5	TRBD1	CAGSLHPPGQGRRTGELFF	TGTGCCGGCAGCCTTCATCCCCCGGGACAGGGGAGAAGGACCGGGGAGCTGTTTTTT
TRBJ2-7	NA	TRBV29-1	NA	CSVRLGVTGVSEQYF	TGCAGCGTCAGATTGGGCGTGACAGGAGTGAGCGAGCAGTACTTC
TRBJ1-5	NA	TRBV7-8	TRBD1	CASSLDQGVGRPQHF	TGTGCCAGCAGCTTAGACCAGGGGGTAGGTCGGCCCCAGCATTTT
TRBJ1-3	NA	TRBV11-2	NA	CAGSVDMNSGNTIYF	TGTGCCGGCAGCGTAGACATGAACTCTGGAAATACCATATATTTT
TRBJ2-1	NA	TRBV14	NA	CVSSLMTSDNEQFF	TGTGTCAGCAGCCTTATGACAAGCGACAATGAGCAGTTCTTC
TRBJ2-5	NA	TRBV29-1	TRBD1	CSVSQGASLGETQYF	TGCAGCGTTAGCCAGGGGGCTTCACTGGGGGAGACACAATACTTC
TRBJ2-2	once	TRBV5-6	NA	CANITSTSVTGELFF	TGTGCCAACATCACTAGCACGTCGGTCACCGGGGAGCTGTTTTTT
TRBJ2-1	NA	TRBV6-1	TRBD2	CANKSGLAGHNEQFF	TGTGCCAACAAATCCGGACTAGCGGGCCACAATGAGCAGTTCTTC
TRBJ2-1	NA	TRBV11-3	NA	CASSFDSGGDNEQYF	TGTGCCAGTAGCTTTGATAGCGGAGGGGACAATGAGCAATACTTC
TRBJ2-2	NA	TRBV6-2/TRBV6-3	NA	CASSPLGHRLTGKLFF	TGTGCCAGCAGTCCCCTTGGACACAGACTAACCGGGAAGCTGTTTTTT
TRBJ1-2	NA	TRBV7-2	NA	CASSSTNNYGYTF	TGTGCCAGCAGCTCTACAAATAACTATGGCTACACCTTC
TRBJ2-7	NA	TRBV7-9	NA	CASSTLEVGQCF	TGTGCCAGCAGTACCCTCGAGGTAGGGCAGTGCTTC
TRBJ2-2	once	TRBV4-2	NA	CTSAPRLPNTGELFF	TGTACCAGCGCTCCGAGACTACCGAACACCGGGGAGCTGTTTTTT
TRBJ1-6	once	TRBV28	TRBD1	CASSSSGTVNSPLHF	TGTGCCAGTAGTTCCTCCGGGACAGTGAATTCACCTCTCCACTTT
TRBJ2-5	NA	TRBV6-2/TRBV6-3	NA	CASSRGAAQEAQYF	TGTGCCAGCAGCCGCGGGGCAGCTCAAGAGGCCCAGTACTTC
TRBJ2-1	NA	TRBV6-2/TRBV6-3	NA	CASNPQEGGHELFF	TGTGCCAGCAATCCCCAGGAGGGGGGGCATGAGCTGTTCTTC
TRBJ2-7	NA	TRBV6-6	NA	CASTTRESPYEQYF	TGTGCCAGCACCACACGGGAGTCCCCCTACGAACAGTATTTC
TRBJ2-3	NA	TRBV6-6	NA	CARSYSLTVGDTLYF	TGTGCCCGCAGTTACTCTCTGACTGTCGGGGATACGCTGTATTTT